This TCR beta chain was recorded in a study of blood T cells in healthy people across ages. Study at large: Capture by template switching was about one barcoded beta molecule per two T cells.

Details on this clonotype: Its target is unknown.

General study points: Diversity figures based on one million T cells were deemed too low.

Each donor gave roughly 9.1 milliliters of peripheral blood. The second PCR ran about 7 to 12 cycles with a sample-barcoded 5' primer and J-beta primers. TCRdb independently ran MiXCR on the 5' RACE reads; one entry per CDR3 protein. The sample shows approximately 400,000 distinct CDR3 sequences, roughly half of them seen only once. V shed 4 bases, J shed 3 bases, and the junction held 14 bases outside the gene matches. The CDR3 is made up of 18 amino acids. The germline CDR1 and CDR2 sequences are SGHRS and YFSETQ. The rearrangement links TRBV5-1 to TRBJ2-7; 12 positions agree with TRBD2. The TCR comes from a man aged 60-69 years in good health. The specimen was blood. CDR3 sequence (DNA): TGCGCCAGCAGCCCGTTCGGAACTAGCGGGAGGATCGGCTACGAGCAGTACTTC. Translating gives CASSPFGTSGRIGYEQYF.